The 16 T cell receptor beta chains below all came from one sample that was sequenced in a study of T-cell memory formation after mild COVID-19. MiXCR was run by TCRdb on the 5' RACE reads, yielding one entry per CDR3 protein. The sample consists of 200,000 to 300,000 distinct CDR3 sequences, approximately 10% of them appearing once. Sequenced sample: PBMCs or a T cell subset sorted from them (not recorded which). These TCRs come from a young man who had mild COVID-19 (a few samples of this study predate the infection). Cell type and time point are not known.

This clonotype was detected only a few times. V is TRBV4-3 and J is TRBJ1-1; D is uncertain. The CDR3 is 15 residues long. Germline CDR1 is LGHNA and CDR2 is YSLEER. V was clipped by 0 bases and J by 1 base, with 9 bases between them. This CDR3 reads CASSQEAVRNTEAFF. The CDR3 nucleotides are TGCGCCAGCAGCCAAGAAGCGGTTAGGAACACTGAAGCTTTCTTT.

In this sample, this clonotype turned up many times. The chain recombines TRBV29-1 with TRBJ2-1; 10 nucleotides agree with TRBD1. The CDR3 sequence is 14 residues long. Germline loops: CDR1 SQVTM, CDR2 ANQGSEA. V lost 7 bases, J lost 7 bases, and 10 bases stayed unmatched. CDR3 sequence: CSAEGTGETNEQFF. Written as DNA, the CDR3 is TGCAGCGCCGAGGGGACAGGGGAGACTAATGAGCAGTTCTTC.

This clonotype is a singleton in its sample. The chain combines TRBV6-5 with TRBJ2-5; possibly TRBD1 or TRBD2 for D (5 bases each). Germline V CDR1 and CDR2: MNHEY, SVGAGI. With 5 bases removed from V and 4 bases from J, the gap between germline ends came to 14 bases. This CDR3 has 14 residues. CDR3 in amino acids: CASSPGPSRETQYF. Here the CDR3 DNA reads TGTGCCAGCAGTCCGGGACCGTCGCGAGAGACCCAGTACTTC.

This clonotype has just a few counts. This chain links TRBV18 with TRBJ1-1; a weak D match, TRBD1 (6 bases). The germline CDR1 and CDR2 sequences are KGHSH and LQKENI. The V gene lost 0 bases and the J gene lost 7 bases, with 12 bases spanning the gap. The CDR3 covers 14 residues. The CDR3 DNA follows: TGTGCCAGCTCACCACCGAGGACAGTCTATGAAGCTTTCTTT. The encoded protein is CASSPPRTVYEAFF.

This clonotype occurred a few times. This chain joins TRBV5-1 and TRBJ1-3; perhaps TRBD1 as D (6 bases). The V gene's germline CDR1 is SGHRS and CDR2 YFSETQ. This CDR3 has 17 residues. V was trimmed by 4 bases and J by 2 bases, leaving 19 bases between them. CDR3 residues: CASSAGTLSAAGNTIYF. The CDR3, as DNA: TGCGCCAGCAGCGCCGGGACACTTAGTGCGGCTGGAAACACCATATATTTT.

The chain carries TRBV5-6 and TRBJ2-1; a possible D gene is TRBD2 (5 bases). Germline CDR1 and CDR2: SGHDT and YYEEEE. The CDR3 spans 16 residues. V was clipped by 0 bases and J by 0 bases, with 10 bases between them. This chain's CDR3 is CASSLGGYSSYNEQFF. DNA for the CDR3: TGTGCCAGCAGCTTGGGCGGGTACAGCTCCTACAATGAGCAGTTCTTC.

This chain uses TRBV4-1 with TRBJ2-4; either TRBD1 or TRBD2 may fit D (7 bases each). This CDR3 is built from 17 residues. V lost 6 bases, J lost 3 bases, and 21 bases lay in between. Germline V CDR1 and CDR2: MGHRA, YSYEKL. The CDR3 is CASSFPAAGGGKNIQYF. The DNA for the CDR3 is TGCGCCAGCAGTTTTCCCGCGGCAGGGGGGGGCAAAAACATTCAGTACTTC.

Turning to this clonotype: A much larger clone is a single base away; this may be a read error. The CDR3 region is CASSSAPGNTQYF. DNA for the CDR3: TGTGCCAGCAGCTCAGCGCCTGGGAATACGCAGTATTTT. The chain links TRBV7-2 to TRBJ2-3, with no clear D. V lost 4 bases, J lost 7 bases, and 12 bases lay in between. Germline-derived CDR1 and CDR2 are SGHTA and FQGNSA. The CDR3 is made up of 13 amino acids.

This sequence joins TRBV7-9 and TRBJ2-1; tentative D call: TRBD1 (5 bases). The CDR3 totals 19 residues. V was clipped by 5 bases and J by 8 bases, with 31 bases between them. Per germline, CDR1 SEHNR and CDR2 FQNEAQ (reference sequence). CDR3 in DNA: TGTGCCAGCAGCCCAAGATCACGCGACAGCTCGGCCCTGTCGGATGAGCAGTTCTTC. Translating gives CASSPRSRDSSALSDEQFF.

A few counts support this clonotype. The CDR3 DNA reads as TGTGCCAGCAGCGTAGCCAGTACGGCCTACTCTGGAAACACCATATATTTT. The encoded protein is CASSVASTAYSGNTIYF. The chain recombines TRBV9 with TRBJ1-3, with no clear D. The CDR3 totals 17 residues. Germline values: CDR1 SGDLS, CDR2 YYNGEE. Trimming removed 0 bases from V and 0 bases from J, with 13 bases in between.

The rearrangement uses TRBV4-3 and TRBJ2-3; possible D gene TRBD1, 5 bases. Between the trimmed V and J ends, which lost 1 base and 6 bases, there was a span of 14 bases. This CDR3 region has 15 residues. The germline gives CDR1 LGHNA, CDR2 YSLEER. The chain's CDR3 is CASSQAFRAADTQYF. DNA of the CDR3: TGCGCCAGCAGCCAAGCCTTCAGGGCAGCGGATACGCAGTATTTT.

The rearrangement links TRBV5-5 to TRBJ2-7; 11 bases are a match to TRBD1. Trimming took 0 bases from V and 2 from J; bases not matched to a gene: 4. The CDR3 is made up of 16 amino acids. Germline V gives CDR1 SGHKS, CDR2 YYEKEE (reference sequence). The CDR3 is CASSLEGQGDPYEQYF. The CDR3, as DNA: TGTGCCAGCAGCTTGGAGGGACAGGGGGATCCCTACGAGCAGTACTTC.

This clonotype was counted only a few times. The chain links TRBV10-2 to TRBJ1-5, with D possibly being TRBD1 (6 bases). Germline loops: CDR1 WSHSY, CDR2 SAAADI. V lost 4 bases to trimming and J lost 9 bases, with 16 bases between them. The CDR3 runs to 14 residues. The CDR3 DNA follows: TGCGCCAGCAGTGGAGCGACAGGCTTGGGGCCCCAGCATTTT. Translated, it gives CASSGATGLGPQHF.

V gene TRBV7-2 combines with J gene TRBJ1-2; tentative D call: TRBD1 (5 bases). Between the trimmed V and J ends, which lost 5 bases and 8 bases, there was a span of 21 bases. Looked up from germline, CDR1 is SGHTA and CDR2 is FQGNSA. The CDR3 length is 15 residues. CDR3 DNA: TGTGCCAGCAGCAGGTTATTGTCAGCCGAGGGGGGCTACACCTTC. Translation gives CASSRLLSAEGGYTF.

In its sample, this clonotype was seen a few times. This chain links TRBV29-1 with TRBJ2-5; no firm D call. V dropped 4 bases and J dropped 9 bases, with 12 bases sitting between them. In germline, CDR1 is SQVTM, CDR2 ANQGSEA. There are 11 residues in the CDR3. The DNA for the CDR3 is TGCAGCGTTGTGGATCCTCCGGCCCAGTACTTC. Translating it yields CSVVDPPAQYF.

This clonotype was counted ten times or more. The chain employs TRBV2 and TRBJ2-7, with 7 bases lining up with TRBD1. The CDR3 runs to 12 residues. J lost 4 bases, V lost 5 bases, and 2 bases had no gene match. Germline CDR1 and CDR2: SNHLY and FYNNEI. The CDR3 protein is CASSKTGYEQYF. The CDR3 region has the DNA TGTGCCAGCAGTAAGACAGGGTACGAGCAGTACTTC.